This T cell receptor (beta chain) came from a study of human T cells and chemical hapten exposure. The V and J ends lost 4 bases and 7 bases respectively, with 13 bases between them. The CDR3 has 13 amino acids. Germline V CDR1 and CDR2: LGHDT, YNNKEL (reference sequence). TCRdb reprocessed the RACE reads with MiXCR, giving one entry per CDR3 protein. Of some 380,000 distinct CDR3 sequences detected, roughly 4.8% appear once; the ten largest clones hold approximately 2.3%. Time point described: patch test 1, 2 weeks after DPC sensitization. Treatment described: therapeutic diphenylcyclopropenone sensitization with weekly scalp DPC.

The sample consisted of whole blood, taken in connection with sensitization to the hapten diphenylcyclopropenone (DPC). The TCR originated in a woman in her 50s with alopecia areata. Some clones in this sample may be carry-over from other donors' samples. The V and J genes are TRBV3-1 and TRBJ1-1, with D possibly being TRBD1 (5 bases). The CDR3 DNA reads TGTGCCAGCAGCCTCCAGGGACGGCTTGAAGCTTTCTTT. This encodes CASSLQGRLEAFF.